A single sample gave rise to the 21 T cell receptor beta chains below, sequenced in a study of shared clonotypes between healthy human individuals (dated by TCRdb to about 2020). Library method: the immunoSEQ multiplex PCR assay. What TCRdb holds here is the immuneACCESS table cut down to in-frame rearrangements. Part of the clones is not present; checked against another copy, under half of the missing clones reflect an unresolved V gene, and the others are unexplained. In this sample the table shows 2 million to 2.5 million clones, roughly 90% of which occur a single time. Of the sample, approximately 0.4% falls within the top ten clones. The sequenced material came from naive CD4+ T cells from PBMCs. The sample's cell subset or site label, decoded: CD45RA+ positively selected. The receptor source for this set is a young man in good health. Some clones in this sample may be carry-over from other donors' samples.

The V call is TRBV28, the J call TRBJ1-1; the D gene is possibly TRBD1 (5 bases). V lost 1 base and J lost 1, with 13 bases in between. Germline V gene lookup returns CDR1 MDHEN and CDR2 SYDVKM. The length of the CDR3 is 16 residues. The CDR3: CASSLYSGAPNTEAFF. For the CDR3, the DNA is TGTGCCAGCAGTTTATATTCTGGGGCCCCGAACACTGAAGCTTTCTTT.

In its sample, this clone was seen once. The V and J genes are TRBV27 and TRBJ1-1; D is ambiguous. Germline V CDR1 and CDR2: MNHEY, SMNVEV (reference sequence). V lost 5 bases and J lost 5, with 15 bases in between. The CDR3 loop spans 14 amino acids. The CDR3: CASSRLVEGTEAFF. Written as DNA, the CDR3 is TGTGCCAGCAGTCGCTTAGTAGAAGGAACTGAAGCTTTCTTT.

On this clone itself: Different DNA sequences within this sample yield the same CDR3. The chain combines TRBV7-3 with TRBJ2-5, with D perhaps matching TRBD1 or TRBD2 (6 bases each). V gave up 1 base and J gave up 2 bases, with 8 bases separating them. The CDR3 spans 14 residues. Germline values: CDR1 SGHTA, CDR2 FQGTGA. CDR3 nucleotide sequence: TGTGCCAGCAGCTTAAGGGGGGCACAAGAGACCCAGTACTTC. Protein product: CASSLRGAQETQYF. Filled out from reference TRBV7-3 and TRBJ2-5, the complete variable domain reads GAGVSQTPSNKVTEKGKYVELRCDPISGHTALYWYRQSLGQGPEFLIYFQGTGAADDSGLPNDRFFAVRPEGSVSTLKIQRTERGDSAVYLCASSLRGAQETQYFGPGTRLLVL.

This rearrangement joins TRBV4-1 to TRBJ2-7; a weak D match, TRBD2 (6 bases). The CDR3 runs 20 residues. The germline V gene encodes CDR1 MGHRA and CDR2 YSYEKL. The V and J ends lost 0 bases and 6 bases respectively, with 30 bases between them. In DNA form, the CDR3 reads TGCGCCAGCAGCCAAGAGACCTGGGCGGGGCAGCTAGGGTTTCGCAGCGAGCAGTACTTC. It is translated as CASSQETWAGQLGFRSEQYF.

The chain couples TRBV19 to TRBJ2-2; the D gene could be TRBD1 or TRBD2 (5 bases each). Germline values: CDR1 LNHDA, CDR2 SQIVND (reference sequence). Trimming removed 7 bases from V and 3 bases from J, with 12 bases in between. The length of the CDR3 is 14 residues. CDR3 loop: CASTDQGHTGELFF. The CDR3 nucleotides read TGTGCCAGTACAGATCAGGGACACACCGGGGAGCTGTTTTTT.

This clone was seen only once. The chain employs TRBV5-1 and TRBJ1-4; D perhaps matches TRBD1 (6 bases). Germline CDR1 and CDR2: SGHRS and YFSETQ. The V and J ends lost 6 bases and 8 bases respectively, with 17 bases between them. This CDR3 spans 14 amino acids. In DNA form, the CDR3 reads TGCGCCAGCAAGCTCCAGGGGTCGGGAGAAAAACTGTTTTTT. It is translated as CASKLQGSGEKLFF.

V usage is TRBV5-4 and J usage is TRBJ1-2; D is possibly TRBD1 (6 bases). This CDR3 comprises 15 residues. Looked up from germline, CDR1 is SGHNT and CDR2 is YYREEE (reference sequence). The V gene lost 4 bases and the J gene lost 3 bases, with 16 bases spanning the gap. The CDR3, as DNA: TGTGCCAGCAGCCCACCTGAGGACAGAGACTATGGCTACACCTTC. It encodes CASSPPEDRDYGYTF.

This clone was detected only once. The rearrangement uses TRBV9 and TRBJ2-1, with 8 bases matching TRBD2. CDR1 and CDR2 (germline): SGDLS, YYNGEE. J lost 4 bases, V lost 6 bases, and 9 bases had no gene match. The CDR3 is made up of 15 amino acids. CDR3 nucleotide sequence: TGTGCCAGCACGCCACTAGCGGCCCTTTACAATGAGCAGTTCTTC. Its translation: CASTPLAALYNEQFF.

The chain joins TRBV5-1 to TRBJ2-7; 8 bases match TRBD1. The germline V gene has CDR1 SGHRS and CDR2 YFSETQ. The trim removed 0 bases at V and 9 bases at J, leaving 8 bases unmatched. This CDR3 is 14 amino acids long. Written as DNA, the CDR3 is TGCGCCAGCAGCTTGGGAGGACAGGGAGGCGGGCAGTACTTC. Translated, it gives CASSLGGQGGGQYF. The variable domain in full, completed from reference TRBV5-1 and TRBJ2-7, reads KAGVTQTPRYLIKTRGQQVTLSCSPISGHRSVSWYQQTPGQGLQFLFEYFSETQRNKGNFPGRFSGRQFSNSRSEMNVSTLELGDSALYLCASSLGGQGGGQYFGPGTRLTVT.

This clone was recorded only once. The chain uses TRBV2 and TRBJ1-2, with 7 bases matching TRBD1. V dropped 2 bases and J dropped 7; count of bases not matched to a gene: 7. The CDR3 is 14 residues long. Germline lookup yields CDR1 SNHLY and CDR2 FYNNEI. This CDR3 reads CASSETDRVGGYTF. The CDR3 nucleotides are TGTGCCAGCAGTGAAACCGACAGGGTCGGTGGCTACACCTTC.

The chain employs TRBV29-1 and TRBJ2-3, with TRBD2 identical over 7 bases. This CDR3 contains 14 residues. The J segment lost 2 bases and the V segment lost 5 bases, leaving 7 bases of the junction unmatched. Germline CDR1 SQVTM, CDR2 ANQGSEA. The DNA for the CDR3 is TGCAGCGTTATCCTAGCGGCTACCACAGATACGCAGTATTTT. This gives the protein CSVILAATTDTQYF.

This clone has only one observation. The rearrangement joins TRBV6-6 to TRBJ2-7, with TRBD1 as a possible D gene (6 bases). Germline CDR1 is MNHNY and CDR2 is SVGAGI (reference sequence). The CDR3 is made up of 14 amino acids. V lost 6 bases and J 0 bases, leaving 12 bases between the germline ends. The CDR3 coding sequence is TGTGCCAGCAGCGGGCCGACAGGCTCCTACGAGCAGTACTTC. This translates into CASSGPTGSYEQYF.

The chain has TRBV7-9 and TRBJ1-6; D call uncertain. The CDR3 contains 12 residues. Trimming stripped 6 bases from V and 7 bases from J, with 7 bases between. Germline V gives CDR1 SEHNR, CDR2 FQNEAQ (reference sequence). CDR3 loop: CASRADNSPLHF. The CDR3 DNA reads TGTGCCAGCAGAGCCGACAATTCACCCCTCCACTTT.

The chain links TRBV9 to TRBJ2-7; D is possibly TRBD2 (5 bases). This CDR3 has 15 residues. Trimming took off 0 bases at V and 5 bases at J, with 15 bases between the two ends. Germline V gives CDR1 SGDLS, CDR2 YYNGEE. CDR3 coding DNA: TGTGCCAGCAGCGTAGCACAGCTATGGGGAGACGAGCAGTACTTC. This encodes CASSVAQLWGDEQYF.

Of note for this clone: The germline gene is not matched at one end of the junction; a read error may be the cause. The V call is TRBV28, the J call TRBJ2-2; D is perhaps TRBD2 (6 bases). This CDR3 has 14 residues. The germline V gene has CDR1 MDHEN and CDR2 SYDVKM. CDR3 in DNA: TGTGCCAGCAGTGTCAGGATGAACACCGGGGGGCTGTTTTTT. It codes for CASSVRMNTGGLFF.

The chain combines TRBV5-1 with TRBJ1-1; D is perhaps TRBD1 (5 bases). Germline CDR1 is SGHRS and CDR2 is YFSETQ. CDR3 length equals 15 residues. Trimming pared 0 bases from V and 3 bases from J, leaving 12 bases between. CDR3 residues: CASSLGPGTHTEAFF. In DNA form, the CDR3 reads TGCGCCAGCAGCTTGGGGCCCGGGACCCACACTGAAGCTTTCTTT.

The rearrangement uses TRBV7-2 and TRBJ1-3, with D perhaps matching TRBD1 (5 bases). In germline, CDR1 is SGHTA, CDR2 FQGNSA. The CDR3 runs 18 residues. Trimming removed 5 bases from V and 10 bases from J, with 30 bases in between. CDR3 residues: CASSPGPSSGPGGWTIYF. CDR3 DNA: TGTGCCAGCAGCCCCGGACCTTCGTCTGGCCCTGGGGGATGGACCATATATTTT.

The chain employs TRBV10-3 and TRBJ2-1; 8 positions agree with TRBD2. Germline-derived CDR1 and CDR2 are ENHRY and SYGVKD. V shed 11 bases and J 1 base; nucleotides not matched to a gene: 7. The CDR3 totals 14 residues. The CDR3 DNA reads as TGTGCCGCGGGGGGCGGGAGGTCCTACAATGAGCAGTTCTTC. This codes for CAAGGGRSYNEQFF.

This chain joins TRBV7-6 and TRBJ2-5, with D tentatively TRBD1 or TRBD2 (6 bases each). CDR3 length: 16 amino acids. Per germline, CDR1 SGHVS and CDR2 FNYEAQ. V lost 5 bases, J lost 5 bases, and 21 bases lay in between. The DNA of the CDR3 is TGTGCCAGCAGCCACCCTTTGAGGGACACTAGCGAGACCCAGTACTTC. Translating it yields CASSHPLRDTSETQYF.

This rearrangement joins TRBV6-5 to TRBJ1-5; 7 nucleotides line up with TRBD1. The CDR3 has 16 residues. The V gene's germline CDR1 is MNHEY and CDR2 SVGAGI. Losses at the gene ends were 0 bases for V and 6 bases for J; bases not matched to a gene: 8. The CDR3 region is CASSYSSGGNGQPQHF. For the CDR3, the DNA is TGTGCCAGCAGTTACTCTTCAGGGGGTAATGGTCAGCCCCAGCATTTT.

This chain connects TRBV6-6 to TRBJ1-4, with TRBD1 matching 9 bases. This CDR3 contains 14 residues. CDR1 and CDR2 from the germline V gene are MNHNY and SVGAGI (reference sequence). V lost 6 bases, J lost 6 bases, and 5 bases stayed unmatched. The CDR3 sequence is CASRRGQGYEKLFF. CDR3 sequence (DNA): TGTGCCAGCAGGCGAGGACAGGGGTATGAAAAACTGTTTTTT.